A selection of T cell receptor beta chains follows, all from one sample in a study of human T cells and chemical hapten exposure. MiXCR, run by TCRdb on the RACE reads, gives a single entry per CDR3 protein. The repertoire includes roughly 380,000 distinct CDR3 sequences, around 5.5% of them detected once, and approximately 2.8% sits in the top ten. The sample here was whole blood, taken in connection with sensitization to the hapten diphenylcyclopropenone (DPC). The source is a woman in her forties or fifties with alopecia areata. Some clones in this sample may be carry-over from other donors' samples. The CDR3 runs from the conserved cysteine through the conserved F or W. A D gene is named only where the DNA matches it firmly. Size is stated for part of the rows, as once, few or many counts, or as a class when the clone is expanded.

J: TRBJ1-5
size: few
D: NA
V: TRBV27
DNA: TGTGCCAGCAGTTTAAACAGGAATCAGCCCCAGCATTTT
CDR3: CASSLNRNQPQHF

J: TRBJ1-5
size: many
D: TRBD1
V: TRBV6-5
DNA: TGTGCCAGCAGTAGAACAGGGGCGAGCAATCAGCCCCAGCATTTT
CDR3: CASSRTGASNQPQHF

J: TRBJ1-2
size: NA
D: NA
V: TRBV10-2
DNA: TGCGCCAGCAGGGACGGAAACTATGGCTACACCTTC
CDR3: CASRDGNYGYTF

J: TRBJ1-5
size: few
D: NA
V: TRBV14
DNA: TGTGCCAGCAGCTTCGGGGCCAATCAGCCCCAGCATTTT
CDR3: CASSFGANQPQHF

J: TRBJ1-5
size: many
D: TRBD1
V: TRBV18
DNA: TGTGCCAGCTCACCCCCGGGACAGGGAGGCAATCAGCCCCAGCATTTT
CDR3: CASSPPGQGGNQPQHF

J: TRBJ1-1
size: many
D: NA
V: TRBV18
DNA: TGTGCCAGCTCAGCCAGCATGAACACTGAAGCTTTCTTT
CDR3: CASSASMNTEAFF

J: TRBJ2-4
size: many
D: NA
V: TRBV10-1
DNA: TGCGCCAGCAGGGGGCCGTCTCTAGCCAAAAACATTCAGTACTTC
CDR3: CASRGPSLAKNIQYF

J: TRBJ1-4
size: many
D: NA
V: TRBV5-1
DNA: TGCGCCAGCAGCTTGAGATCAACTAATGAAAAACTGTTTTTT
CDR3: CASSLRSTNEKLFF

J: TRBJ1-6
size: few
D: NA
V: TRBV7-2
DNA: TGTGCCAGCAGCTTTGAACGTAAATCACCCCTCCACTTT
CDR3: CASSFERKSPLHF

J: TRBJ1-1
size: few
D: NA
V: TRBV18
DNA: TGTGCCAGCTCACCCACGGCGGCGAACACTGAAGCTTTCTTT
CDR3: CASSPTAANTEAFF

J: TRBJ2-7
size: many
D: TRBD2
V: TRBV20-1
DNA: TGCAGTGCTAGAGATCCCGAGCGGGGGTATAGCTACGAGCAGTACTTC
CDR3: CSARDPERGYSYEQYF

J: TRBJ1-5
size: many
D: NA
V: TRBV7-2
DNA: TGTGCCAGCAGCTTAGAACTGGTTAGCAATCAGCCCCAGCATTTT
CDR3: CASSLELVSNQPQHF

J: TRBJ2-7
size: many
D: NA
V: TRBV30
DNA: TGTGCCTGGAGACGTGCCACCTACGAGCAGTACTTC
CDR3: CAWRRATYEQYF

J: TRBJ1-4
size: few
D: NA
V: TRBV5-8
DNA: TGTGCCAGCAGCCCTAAGACAGGCGGAGGCGAAAAACTGTTTTTT
CDR3: CASSPKTGGGEKLFF

J: TRBJ1-4
size: NA
D: TRBD1
V: TRBV20-1
DNA: TGCAGTGCTAAGGGACAGGGAAGAGAAAAACTGTTTTTT
CDR3: CSAKGQGREKLFF

J: TRBJ2-1
size: NA
D: TRBD2
V: TRBV5-4
DNA: TGTGCCAGCAGCTTGGCCGGGACTAGCGTCTACAATGAGCAGTTCTTC
CDR3: CASSLAGTSVYNEQFF

J: TRBJ2-7
size: many
D: TRBD1
V: TRBV29-1
DNA: TGCAGCGCTGGACAGGGAGACTACGAGCAGTACTTC
CDR3: CSAGQGDYEQYF

J: TRBJ2-3
size: few
D: NA
V: TRBV6-2/TRBV6-3
DNA: TGTGCCAGCAGTTACTCATCAAGCCCGTGGCCCACAGATACGCAGTATTTT
CDR3: CASSYSSSPWPTDTQYF

J: TRBJ1-2
size: few
D: NA
V: TRBV29-1
DNA: TGCAGCGTCCATCTCCGGGGCGGGGGCTACACCTTC
CDR3: CSVHLRGGGYTF

J: TRBJ2-1
size: NA
D: TRBD2
V: TRBV28
DNA: TGTGCCAGCAGTTTATTATTAGCGGGAGGTGGTATGTTCTTC
CDR3: CASSLLLAGGGMFF

J: TRBJ1-2
size: NA
D: NA
V: TRBV2
DNA: TGTGCCAGCAGTGAAAAGAGGGGAACTCTCTATGGCTACACCTTC
CDR3: CASSEKRGTLYGYTF

J: TRBJ1-3
size: NA
D: NA
V: TRBV12-3/TRBV12-4
DNA: TGTGCCAGCAGTATAAACAGTGGAAACACCATATATTTT
CDR3: CASSINSGNTIYF

J: TRBJ2-3
size: many
D: NA
V: TRBV12-3/TRBV12-4
DNA: TGTGCCAGTCGGACAGCTAGCACAGATACGCAGTATTTT
CDR3: CASRTASTDTQYF

J: TRBJ2-3
size: many
D: NA
V: TRBV28
DNA: TGTGCCATTATAGGGGCAGATACGCAGTATTTT
CDR3: CAIIGADTQYF

J: TRBJ2-7
size: few
D: NA
V: TRBV5-6
DNA: TGTGCCAGCAGCTTGGGGCAGCCCTTCTCCGAGCAGTACTTC
CDR3: CASSLGQPFSEQYF

J: TRBJ2-3
size: many
D: TRBD2
V: TRBV20-1
DNA: TGCAGTGCTCTGACGACTAGCGGGTATGGCACAGATACGCAGTATTTT
CDR3: CSALTTSGYGTDTQYF

J: TRBJ1-1
size: NA
D: NA
V: TRBV12-3/TRBV12-4
DNA: TGTGCCAGCAGTTTTAGGCGCCTGAACACTGAAGCTTTCTTT
CDR3: CASSFRRLNTEAFF